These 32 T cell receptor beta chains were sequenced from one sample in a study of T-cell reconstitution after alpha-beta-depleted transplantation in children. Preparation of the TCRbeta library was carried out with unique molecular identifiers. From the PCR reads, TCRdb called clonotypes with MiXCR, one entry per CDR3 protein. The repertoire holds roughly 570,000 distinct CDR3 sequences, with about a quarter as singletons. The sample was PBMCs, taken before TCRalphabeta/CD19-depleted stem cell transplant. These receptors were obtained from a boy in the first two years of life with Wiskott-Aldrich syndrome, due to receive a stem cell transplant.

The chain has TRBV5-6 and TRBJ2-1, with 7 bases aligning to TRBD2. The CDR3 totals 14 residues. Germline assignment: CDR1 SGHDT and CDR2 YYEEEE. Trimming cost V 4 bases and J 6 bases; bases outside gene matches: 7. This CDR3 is CASSGFGEGNEQFF. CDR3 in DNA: TGTGCCAGCAGCGGTTTCGGGGAGGGCAATGAGCAGTTCTTC. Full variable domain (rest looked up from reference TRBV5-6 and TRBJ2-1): DAGVTQSPTHLIKTRGQQVTLRCSPKSGHDTVSWYQQALGQGPQFIFQYYEEEERQRGNFPDRFSGHQFPNYSSELNVNALLLGDSALYLCASSGFGEGNEQFFGPGTRLTVL.

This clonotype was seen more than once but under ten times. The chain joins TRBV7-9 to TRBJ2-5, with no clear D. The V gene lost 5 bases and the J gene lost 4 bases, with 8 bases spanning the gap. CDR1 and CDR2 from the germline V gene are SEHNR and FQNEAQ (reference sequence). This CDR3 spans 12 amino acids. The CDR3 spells CASSPTLETQYF. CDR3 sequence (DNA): TGTGCCAGCAGCCCCACTCTAGAGACCCAGTACTTC.

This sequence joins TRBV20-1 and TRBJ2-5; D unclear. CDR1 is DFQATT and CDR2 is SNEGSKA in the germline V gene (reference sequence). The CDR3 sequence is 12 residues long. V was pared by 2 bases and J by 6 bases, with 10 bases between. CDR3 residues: CSARKGLKTQYF. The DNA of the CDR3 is TGCAGTGCTAGAAAGGGTTTGAAGACCCAGTACTTC.

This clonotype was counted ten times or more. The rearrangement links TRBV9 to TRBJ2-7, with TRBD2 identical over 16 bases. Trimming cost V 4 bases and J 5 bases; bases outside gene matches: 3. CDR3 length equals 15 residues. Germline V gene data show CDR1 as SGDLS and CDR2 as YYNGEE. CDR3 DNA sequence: TGTGCCAGCAGCCTGGGACTAGCGGGAGGGCACGAGCAGTACTTC. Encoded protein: CASSLGLAGGHEQYF.

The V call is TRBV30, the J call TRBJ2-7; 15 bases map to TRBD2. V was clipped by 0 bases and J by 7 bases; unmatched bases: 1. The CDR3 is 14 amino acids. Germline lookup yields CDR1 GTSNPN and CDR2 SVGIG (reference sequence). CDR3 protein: CAWSVGLAGGEQYF. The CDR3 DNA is TGTGCCTGGAGTGTAGGACTAGCGGGAGGGGAGCAGTACTTC.

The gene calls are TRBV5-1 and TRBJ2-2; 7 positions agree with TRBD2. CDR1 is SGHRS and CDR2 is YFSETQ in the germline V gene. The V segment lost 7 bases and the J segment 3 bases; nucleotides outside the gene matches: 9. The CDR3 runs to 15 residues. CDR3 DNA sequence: TGCGCCAGCCGAATTGGGCTAGCGGACACCGGGGAGCTGTTTTTT. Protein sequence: CASRIGLADTGELFF.

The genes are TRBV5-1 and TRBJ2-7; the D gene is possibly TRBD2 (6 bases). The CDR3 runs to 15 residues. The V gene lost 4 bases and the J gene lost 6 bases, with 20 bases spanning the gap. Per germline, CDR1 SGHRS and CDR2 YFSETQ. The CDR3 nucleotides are TGCGCCAGCAGCATCTCCGGACCCGGAGGGCTCGAGCAGTACTTC. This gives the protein CASSISGPGGLEQYF. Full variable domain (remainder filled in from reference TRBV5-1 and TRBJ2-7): KAGVTQTPRYLIKTRGQQVTLSCSPISGHRSVSWYQQTPGQGLQFLFEYFSETQRNKGNFPGRFSGRQFSNSRSEMNVSTLELGDSALYLCASSISGPGGLEQYFGPGTRLTVT.

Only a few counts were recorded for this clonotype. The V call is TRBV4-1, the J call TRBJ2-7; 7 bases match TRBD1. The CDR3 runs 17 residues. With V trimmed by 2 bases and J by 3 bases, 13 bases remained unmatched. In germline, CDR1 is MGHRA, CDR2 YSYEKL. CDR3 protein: CASSQLIFGTENYEQYF. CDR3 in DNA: TGCGCCAGCAGCCAATTAATTTTCGGGACAGAGAACTACGAGCAGTACTTC.

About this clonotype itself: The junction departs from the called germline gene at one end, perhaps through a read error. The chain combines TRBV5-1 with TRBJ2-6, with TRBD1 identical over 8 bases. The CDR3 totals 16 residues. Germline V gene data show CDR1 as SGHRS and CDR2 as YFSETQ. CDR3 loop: CASSLRTGIGANVLTF. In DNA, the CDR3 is TGCGCCAGCAGCTTGCGGACAGGGATCGGGGCCAACGTCCTGACTTTT.

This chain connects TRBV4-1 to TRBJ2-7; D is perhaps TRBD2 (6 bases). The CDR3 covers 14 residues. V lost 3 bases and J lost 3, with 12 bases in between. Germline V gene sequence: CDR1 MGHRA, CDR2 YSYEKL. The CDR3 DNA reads TGCGCCAGCAGCCACCAAGGAGGGAACTACGAGCAGTACTTC. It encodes CASSHQGGNYEQYF.

CDR3 residues: CASSLSSGAGTEAFF. The CDR3 DNA is TGTGCCAGCAGCTTAAGTTCGGGGGCGGGGACTGAAGCTTTCTTT. J is TRBJ1-1 and V is TRBV7-2, with D maybe TRBD1 (6 bases). The CDR3 covers 15 residues. The V and J ends lost 2 bases and 5 bases respectively, with 15 bases between them. Looked up from germline, CDR1 is SGHTA and CDR2 is FQGNSA.

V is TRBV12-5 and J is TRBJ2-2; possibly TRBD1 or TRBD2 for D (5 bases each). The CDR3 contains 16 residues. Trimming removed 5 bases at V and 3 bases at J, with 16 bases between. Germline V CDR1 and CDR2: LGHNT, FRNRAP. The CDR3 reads CASGPGTGRDTGELFF. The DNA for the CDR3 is TGTGCTAGTGGTCCAGGGACGGGGCGGGACACCGGGGAGCTGTTTTTT.

The CDR3 sequence is CATSRDPPSGFDEQFF. The CDR3 DNA follows: TGTGCCACCAGCAGAGACCCCCCTAGCGGATTCGATGAGCAGTTCTTC. V and J are TRBV15 and TRBJ2-1; the match to TRBD2 covers 7 bases. This CDR3 is 16 amino acids long. V shed 0 bases, J shed 8 bases, and the junction held 10 bases outside the gene matches. CDR1 is LNHNV, CDR2 YYDKDF, per germline (reference sequence).

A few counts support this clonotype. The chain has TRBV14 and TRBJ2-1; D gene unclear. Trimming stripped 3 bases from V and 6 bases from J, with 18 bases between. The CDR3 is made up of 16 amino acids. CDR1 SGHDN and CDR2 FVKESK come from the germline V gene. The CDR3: CASSQVPGYLGNEQFF. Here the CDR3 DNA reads TGTGCCAGCAGCCAGGTACCCGGGTACCTGGGCAATGAGCAGTTCTTC.

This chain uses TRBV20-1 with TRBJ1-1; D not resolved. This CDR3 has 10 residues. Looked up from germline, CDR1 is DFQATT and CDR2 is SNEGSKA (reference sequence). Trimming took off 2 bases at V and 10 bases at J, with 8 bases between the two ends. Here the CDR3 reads CSARRVRAFF. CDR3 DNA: TGCAGTGCTAGAAGGGTCAGAGCTTTCTTT.

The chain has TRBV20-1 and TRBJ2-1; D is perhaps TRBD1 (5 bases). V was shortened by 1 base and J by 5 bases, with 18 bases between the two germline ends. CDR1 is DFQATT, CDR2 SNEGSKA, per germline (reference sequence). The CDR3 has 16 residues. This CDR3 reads CSARVIGADLNNEQFF. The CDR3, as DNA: TGCAGTGCTAGAGTGATAGGGGCGGACCTGAACAATGAGCAGTTCTTC.

This CDR3 reads CASSQLGQGKAEAFF. The CDR3 DNA sequence: TGTGCCAGCTCACAGTTGGGACAGGGGAAAGCTGAAGCTTTCTTT. The chain couples TRBV18 to TRBJ1-1; TRBD1 aligns across 10 bases. Germline assignment: CDR1 KGHSH and CDR2 LQKENI. The CDR3 is made up of 15 amino acids. J was trimmed by 6 bases and V by 4 bases; bases with no gene match: 8. Together with reference TRBV18 and TRBJ1-1, the CDR3 gives the full variable domain: NAGVMQNPRHLVRRRGQEARLRCSPMKGHSHVYWYRQLPEEGLKFMVYLQKENIIDESGMPKERFSAEFPKEGPSILRIQQVVRGDSAAYFCASSQLGQGKAEAFFGQGTRLTVV.

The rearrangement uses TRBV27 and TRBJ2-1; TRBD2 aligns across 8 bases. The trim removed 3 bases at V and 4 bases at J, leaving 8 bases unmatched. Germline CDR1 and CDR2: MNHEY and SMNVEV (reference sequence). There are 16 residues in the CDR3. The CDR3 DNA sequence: TGTGCCAGCAGTTTTGTAAGAAGCGGGGGATACAATGAGCAGTTCTTC. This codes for CASSFVRSGGYNEQFF.

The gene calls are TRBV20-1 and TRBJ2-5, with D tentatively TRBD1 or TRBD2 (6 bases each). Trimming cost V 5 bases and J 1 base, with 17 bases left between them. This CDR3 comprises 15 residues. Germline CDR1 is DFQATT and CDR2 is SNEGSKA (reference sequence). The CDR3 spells CSAQNWGASQETQYF. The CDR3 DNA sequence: TGCAGTGCTCAGAACTGGGGGGCTTCCCAAGAGACCCAGTACTTC.

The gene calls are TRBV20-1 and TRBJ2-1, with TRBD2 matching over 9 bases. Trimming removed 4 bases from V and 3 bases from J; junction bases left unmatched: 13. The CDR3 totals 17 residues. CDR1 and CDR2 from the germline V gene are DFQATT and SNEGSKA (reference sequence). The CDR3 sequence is CSAKGDTGTSLYNEQFF. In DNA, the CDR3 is TGCAGTGCTAAAGGGGATACCGGGACTAGCCTCTACAATGAGCAGTTCTTC.

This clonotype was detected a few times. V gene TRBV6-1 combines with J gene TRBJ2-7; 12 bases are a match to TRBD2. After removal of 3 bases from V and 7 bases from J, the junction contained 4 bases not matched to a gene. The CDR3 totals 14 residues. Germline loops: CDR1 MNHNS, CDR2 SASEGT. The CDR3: CASSDLAGGGEQYF. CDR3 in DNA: TGTGCCAGCAGTGACCTAGCGGGAGGGGGAGAGCAGTACTTC.

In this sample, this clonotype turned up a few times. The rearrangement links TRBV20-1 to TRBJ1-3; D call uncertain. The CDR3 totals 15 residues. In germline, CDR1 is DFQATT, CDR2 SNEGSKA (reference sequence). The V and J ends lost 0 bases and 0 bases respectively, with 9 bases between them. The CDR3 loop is CSAREGRSSGNTIYF. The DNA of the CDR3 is TGCAGTGCTAGAGAAGGGAGAAGCTCTGGAAACACCATATATTTT.

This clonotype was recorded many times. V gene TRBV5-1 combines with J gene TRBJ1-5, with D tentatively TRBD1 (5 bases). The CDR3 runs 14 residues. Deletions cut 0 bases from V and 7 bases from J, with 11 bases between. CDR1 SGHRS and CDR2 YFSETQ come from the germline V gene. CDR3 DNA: TGCGCCAGCAGCTTGGAGGCAGGGAACCAGCCCCAGCATTTT. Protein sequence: CASSLEAGNQPQHF.

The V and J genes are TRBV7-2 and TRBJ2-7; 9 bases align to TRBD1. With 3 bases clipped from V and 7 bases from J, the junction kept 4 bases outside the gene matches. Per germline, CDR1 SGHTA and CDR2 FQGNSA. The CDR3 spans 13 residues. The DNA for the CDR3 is TGTGCCAGCAGCTTCACAGGGGGCGGGGAGCAGTACTTC. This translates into CASSFTGGGEQYF.

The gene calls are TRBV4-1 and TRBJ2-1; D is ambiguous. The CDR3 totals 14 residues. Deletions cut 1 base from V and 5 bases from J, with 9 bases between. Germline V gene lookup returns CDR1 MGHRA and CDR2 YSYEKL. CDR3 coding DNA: TGCGCCAGCAGCCAAGGTCGTTTGGACAATGAGCAGTTCTTC. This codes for CASSQGRLDNEQFF.

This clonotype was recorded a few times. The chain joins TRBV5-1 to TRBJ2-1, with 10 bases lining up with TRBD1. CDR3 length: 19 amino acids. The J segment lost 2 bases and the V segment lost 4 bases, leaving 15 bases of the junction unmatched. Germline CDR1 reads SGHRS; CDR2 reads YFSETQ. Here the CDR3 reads CASSLGQGRLAGPYNEQFF. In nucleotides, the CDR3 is TGCGCCAGCAGCCTGGGACAGGGGAGGCTAGCGGGTCCCTACAATGAGCAGTTCTTC.

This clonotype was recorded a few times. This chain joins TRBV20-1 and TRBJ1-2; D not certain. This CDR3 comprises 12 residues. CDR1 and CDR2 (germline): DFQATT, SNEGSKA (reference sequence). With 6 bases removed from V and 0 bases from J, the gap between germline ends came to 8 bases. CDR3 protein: CSAPQSNYGYTF. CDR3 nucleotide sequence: TGCAGTGCCCCCCAGTCTAACTATGGCTACACCTTC.

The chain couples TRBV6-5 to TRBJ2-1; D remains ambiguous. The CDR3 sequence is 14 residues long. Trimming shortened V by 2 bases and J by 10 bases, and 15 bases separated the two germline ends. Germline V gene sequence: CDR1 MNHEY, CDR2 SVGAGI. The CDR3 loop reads CASSYPLVRKEQFF. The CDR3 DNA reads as TGTGCCAGCAGTTACCCCCTTGTAAGGAAGGAGCAGTTCTTC.

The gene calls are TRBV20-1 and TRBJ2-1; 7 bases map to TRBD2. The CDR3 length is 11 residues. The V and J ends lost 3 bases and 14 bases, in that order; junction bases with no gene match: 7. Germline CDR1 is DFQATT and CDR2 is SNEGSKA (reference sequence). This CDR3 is CSASLQGLKFF. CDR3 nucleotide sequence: TGCAGTGCTAGCCTCCAGGGACTAAAGTTCTTC.

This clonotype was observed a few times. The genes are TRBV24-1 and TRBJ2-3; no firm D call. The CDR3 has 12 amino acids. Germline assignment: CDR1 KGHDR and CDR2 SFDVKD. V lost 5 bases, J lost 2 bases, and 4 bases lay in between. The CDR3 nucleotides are TGTGCCACCAGTGGTTTCACAGATACGCAGTATTTT. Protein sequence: CATSGFTDTQYF.

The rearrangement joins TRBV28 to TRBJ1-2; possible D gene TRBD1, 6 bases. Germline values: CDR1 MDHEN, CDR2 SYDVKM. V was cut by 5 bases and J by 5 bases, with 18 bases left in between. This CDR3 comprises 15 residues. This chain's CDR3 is CASSVLLGGNYGYTF. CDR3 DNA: TGTGCCAGCAGTGTCCTCTTAGGGGGAAATTATGGCTACACCTTC.

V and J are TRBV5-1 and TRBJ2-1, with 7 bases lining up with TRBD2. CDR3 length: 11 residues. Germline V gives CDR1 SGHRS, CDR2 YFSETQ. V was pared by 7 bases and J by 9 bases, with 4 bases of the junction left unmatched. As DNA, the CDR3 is TGCGCCAGCGGACTAGGTATTGAGCAGTTCTTC. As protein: CASGLGIEQFF.